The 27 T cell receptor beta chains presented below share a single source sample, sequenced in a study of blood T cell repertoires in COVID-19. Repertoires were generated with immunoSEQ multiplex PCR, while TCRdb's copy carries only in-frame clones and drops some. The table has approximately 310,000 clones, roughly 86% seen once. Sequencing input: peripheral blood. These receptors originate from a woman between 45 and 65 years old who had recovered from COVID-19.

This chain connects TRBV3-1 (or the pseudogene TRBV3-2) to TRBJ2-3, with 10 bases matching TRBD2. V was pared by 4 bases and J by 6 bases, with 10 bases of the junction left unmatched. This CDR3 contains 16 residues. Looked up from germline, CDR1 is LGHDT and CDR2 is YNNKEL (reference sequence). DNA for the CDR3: TGTGCCAGCAGCCCAATAGCGGGAGGACCCCGGGATACGCAGTATTTT. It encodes CASSPIAGGPRDTQYF.

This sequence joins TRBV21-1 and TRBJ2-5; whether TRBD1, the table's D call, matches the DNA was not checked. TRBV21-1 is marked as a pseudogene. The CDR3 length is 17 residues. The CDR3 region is CASSKPCPGQGQETQYF. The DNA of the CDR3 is TGTGCCAGCAGCAAACCCTGTCCGGGACAGGGACAAGAGACCCAGTACTTC.

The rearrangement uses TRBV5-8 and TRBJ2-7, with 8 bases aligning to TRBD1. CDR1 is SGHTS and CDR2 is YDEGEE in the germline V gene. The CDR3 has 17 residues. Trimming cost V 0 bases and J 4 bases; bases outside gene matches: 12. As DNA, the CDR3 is TGTGCCAGCAGCTTGGAGGCGACAGGGGTGGTCGGGTACGAGCAGTACTTC. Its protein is CASSLEATGVVGYEQYF.

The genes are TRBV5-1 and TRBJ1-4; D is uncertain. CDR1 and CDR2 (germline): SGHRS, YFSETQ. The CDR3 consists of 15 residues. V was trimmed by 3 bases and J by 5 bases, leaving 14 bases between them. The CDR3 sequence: CASSSAQRPNEKLFF. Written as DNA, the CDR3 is TGCGCCAGCAGCTCCGCACAGAGACCGAATGAAAAACTGTTTTTT.

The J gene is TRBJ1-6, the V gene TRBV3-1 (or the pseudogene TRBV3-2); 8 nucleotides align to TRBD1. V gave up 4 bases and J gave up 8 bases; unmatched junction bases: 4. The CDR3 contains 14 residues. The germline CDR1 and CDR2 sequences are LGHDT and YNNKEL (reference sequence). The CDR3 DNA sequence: TGTGCCAGCAGCCCGACAGGGGAACATTCACCCCTCCACTTT. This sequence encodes CASSPTGEHSPLHF.

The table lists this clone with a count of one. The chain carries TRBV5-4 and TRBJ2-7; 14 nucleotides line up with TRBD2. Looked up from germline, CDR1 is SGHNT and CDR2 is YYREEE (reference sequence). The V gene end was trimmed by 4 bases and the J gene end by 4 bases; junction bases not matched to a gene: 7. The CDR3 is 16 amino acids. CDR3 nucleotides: TGTGCCAGCAGCATTGGACTAGCGGGGGGCTCTTACGAGCAGTACTTC. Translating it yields CASSIGLAGGSYEQYF. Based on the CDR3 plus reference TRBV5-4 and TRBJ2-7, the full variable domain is ETGVTQSPTHLIKTRGQQVTLRCSSQSGHNTVSWYQQALGQGPQFIFQYYREEENGRGNFPPRFSGLQFPNYSSELNVNALELDDSALYLCASSIGLAGGSYEQYFGPGTRLTVT.

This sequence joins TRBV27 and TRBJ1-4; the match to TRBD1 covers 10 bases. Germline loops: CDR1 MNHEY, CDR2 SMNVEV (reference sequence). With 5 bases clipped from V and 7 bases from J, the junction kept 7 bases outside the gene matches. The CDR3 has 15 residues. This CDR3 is CASSLMGTGAEKLFF. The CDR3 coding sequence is TGTGCCAGCAGTCTTATGGGGACAGGGGCTGAAAAACTGTTTTTT. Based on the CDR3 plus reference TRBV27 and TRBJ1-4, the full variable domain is EAQVTQNPRYLITVTGKKLTVTCSQNMNHEYMSWYRQDPGLGLRQIYYSMNVEVTDKGDVPEGYKVSRKEKRNFPLILESPSPNQTSLYFCASSLMGTGAEKLFFGSGTQLSVL.

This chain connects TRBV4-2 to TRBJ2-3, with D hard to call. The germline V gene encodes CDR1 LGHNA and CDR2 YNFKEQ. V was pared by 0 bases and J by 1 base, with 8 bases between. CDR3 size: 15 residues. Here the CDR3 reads CASSQEIRGTDTQYF. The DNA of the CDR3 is TGTGCCAGCAGCCAAGAAATACGGGGCACAGATACGCAGTATTTT.

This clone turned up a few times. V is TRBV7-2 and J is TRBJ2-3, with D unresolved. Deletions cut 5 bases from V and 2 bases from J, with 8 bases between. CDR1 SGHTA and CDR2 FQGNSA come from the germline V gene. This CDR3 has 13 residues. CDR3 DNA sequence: TGTGCCAGCAGCGGCGACTTCACAGATACGCAGTATTTT. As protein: CASSGDFTDTQYF.

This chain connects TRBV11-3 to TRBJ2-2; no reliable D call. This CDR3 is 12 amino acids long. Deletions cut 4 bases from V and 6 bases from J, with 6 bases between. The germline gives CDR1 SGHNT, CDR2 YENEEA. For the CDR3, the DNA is TGTGCCAGCAGCTCCATCCCCGGGGAGCTGTTTTTT. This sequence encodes CASSSIPGELFF.

The CDR3 DNA reads as TGCAGTGCTAGTTCAGGGGGCGCCTATAATTCACCCCTCCACTTT. This gives the protein CSASSGGAYNSPLHF. The chain has TRBV20-1 and TRBJ1-6; 8 positions match TRBD1. Germline V gene sequence: CDR1 DFQATT, CDR2 SNEGSKA (reference sequence). The junction had 3 bases not matched to a gene; V was cut back by 3 bases and J by 2 bases. This CDR3 comprises 15 residues.

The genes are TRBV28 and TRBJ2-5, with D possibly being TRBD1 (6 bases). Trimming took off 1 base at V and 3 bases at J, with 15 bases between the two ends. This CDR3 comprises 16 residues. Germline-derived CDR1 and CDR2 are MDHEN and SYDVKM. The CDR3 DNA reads TGTGCCAGCAGTTTATCCGCAGGGGTGTCGGAAGAGACCCAGTACTTC. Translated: CASSLSAGVSEETQYF.

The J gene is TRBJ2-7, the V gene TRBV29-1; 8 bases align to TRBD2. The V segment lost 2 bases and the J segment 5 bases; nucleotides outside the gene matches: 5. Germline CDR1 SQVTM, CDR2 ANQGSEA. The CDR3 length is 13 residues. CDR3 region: CSVESSGSNEQYF. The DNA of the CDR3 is TGCAGCGTTGAATCCAGCGGGAGTAACGAGCAGTACTTC.

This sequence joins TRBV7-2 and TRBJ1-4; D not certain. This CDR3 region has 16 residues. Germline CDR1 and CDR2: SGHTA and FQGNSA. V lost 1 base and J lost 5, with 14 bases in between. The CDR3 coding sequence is TGTGCCAGCAGCTTAGGAGGGATCCTCAGGAATGAAAAACTGTTTTTT. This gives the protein CASSLGGILRNEKLFF.

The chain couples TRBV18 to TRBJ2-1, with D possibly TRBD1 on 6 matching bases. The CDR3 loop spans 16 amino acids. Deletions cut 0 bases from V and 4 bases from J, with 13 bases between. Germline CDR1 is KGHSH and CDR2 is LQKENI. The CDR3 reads CASSPPGGGAYNEQFF. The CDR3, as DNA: TGTGCCAGCTCACCACCGGGTGGGGGCGCTTACAATGAGCAGTTCTTC.

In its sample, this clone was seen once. The CDR3: CASSRQGQSYTEAFF. The CDR3 region has the DNA TGTGCCAGCAGCCGACAGGGGCAATCCTATACTGAAGCTTTCTTT. This rearrangement joins TRBV5-5 to TRBJ1-1; 8 bases line up with TRBD1. Germline CDR1 SGHKS, CDR2 YYEKEE (reference sequence). V dropped 4 bases and J dropped 5; count of bases not matched to a gene: 10. The length of the CDR3 is 15 residues.

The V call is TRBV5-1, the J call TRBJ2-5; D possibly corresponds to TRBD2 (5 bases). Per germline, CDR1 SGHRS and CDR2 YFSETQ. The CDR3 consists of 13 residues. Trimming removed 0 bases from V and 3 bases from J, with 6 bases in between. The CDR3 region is CASSLAGKETQYF. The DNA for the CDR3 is TGCGCCAGCAGCTTGGCGGGGAAAGAGACCCAGTACTTC.

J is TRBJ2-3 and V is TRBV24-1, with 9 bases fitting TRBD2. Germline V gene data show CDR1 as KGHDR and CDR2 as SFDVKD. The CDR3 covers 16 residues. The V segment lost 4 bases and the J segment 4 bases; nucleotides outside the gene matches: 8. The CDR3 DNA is TGTGCCACCAGTGAGCCGGGACTAGCACTGTCAGATACGCAGTATTTT. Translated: CATSEPGLALSDTQYF.

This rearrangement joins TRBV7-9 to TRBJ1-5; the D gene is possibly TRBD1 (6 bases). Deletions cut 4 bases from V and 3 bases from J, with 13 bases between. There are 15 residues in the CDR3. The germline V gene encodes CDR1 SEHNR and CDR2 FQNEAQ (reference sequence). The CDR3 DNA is TGTGCCAGCAGCTCATCAGGGGCCTACAATCAGCCCCAGCATTTT. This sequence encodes CASSSSGAYNQPQHF. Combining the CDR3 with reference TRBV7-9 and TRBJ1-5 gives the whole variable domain DTGVSQNPRHKITKRGQNVTFRCDPISEHNRLYWYRQTLGQGPEFLTYFQNEAQLEKSRLLSDRFSAERPKGSFSTLEIQRTEQGDSAMYLCASSSSGAYNQPQHFGDGTRLSIL.

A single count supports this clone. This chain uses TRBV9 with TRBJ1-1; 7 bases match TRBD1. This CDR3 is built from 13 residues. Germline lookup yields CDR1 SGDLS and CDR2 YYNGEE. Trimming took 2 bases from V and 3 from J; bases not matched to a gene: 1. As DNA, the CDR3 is TGTGCCAGCAGCGTCGACAGGGACACTGAAGCTTTCTTT. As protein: CASSVDRDTEAFF.

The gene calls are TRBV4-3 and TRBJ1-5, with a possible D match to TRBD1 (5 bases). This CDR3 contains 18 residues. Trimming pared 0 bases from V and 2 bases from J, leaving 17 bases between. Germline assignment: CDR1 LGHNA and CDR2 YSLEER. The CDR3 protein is CASSQDIGSGRGNQPQHF. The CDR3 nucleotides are TGCGCCAGCAGCCAAGATATTGGATCAGGGAGGGGCAATCAGCCCCAGCATTTT.

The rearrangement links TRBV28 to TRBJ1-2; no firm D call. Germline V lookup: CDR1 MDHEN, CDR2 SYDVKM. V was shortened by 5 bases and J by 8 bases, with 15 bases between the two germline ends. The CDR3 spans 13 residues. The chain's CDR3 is CASSPRNPGGYTF. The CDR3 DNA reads TGTGCCAGCAGTCCCAGAAACCCGGGAGGCTACACCTTC.

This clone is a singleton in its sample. In DNA form, the CDR3 reads TGTGCCAGCAGTTCCTCGGCAGGGGGCTTCTACGAGCAGTACTTC. This encodes CASSSSAGGFYEQYF. V and J are TRBV28 and TRBJ2-7; TRBD1 agrees at 8 bases. The CDR3 is made up of 15 amino acids. After removal of 4 bases from V and 3 bases from J, the junction contained 8 bases not matched to a gene. Per the germline V gene, CDR1 is MDHEN and CDR2 is SYDVKM.

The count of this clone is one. The CDR3 loop is CAWMKDRGGETQYF. The DNA for the CDR3 is TGTGCCTGGATGAAGGACAGGGGGGGGGAGACCCAGTACTTC. The chain has TRBV30 and TRBJ2-5; 10 bases fit TRBD1. The CDR3 contains 14 residues. Germline loops: CDR1 GTSNPN, CDR2 SVGIG (reference sequence). The junction had 7 bases not matched to a gene; V was cut back by 4 bases and J by 5 bases.

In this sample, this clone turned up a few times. CDR3 bases: TGTGCCAGCAGCCACAGTGGTAGCAATCAGCCCCAGCATTTT. Translation: CASSHSGSNQPQHF. The chain uses TRBV3-1 (or the pseudogene TRBV3-2) and TRBJ1-5; D gene ambiguous. V gave up 3 bases and J gave up 0 bases, with 6 bases separating them. Per the germline V gene, CDR1 is LGHDT and CDR2 is YNNKEL (reference sequence). The CDR3 consists of 14 residues.

The CDR3 region is CASSIRGRAYNEQFF. CDR3 DNA sequence: TGTGCCAGCAGTATCCGGGGGAGAGCCTACAATGAGCAGTTCTTC. The J gene is TRBJ2-1, the V gene TRBV28, with D maybe TRBD2 (6 bases). The CDR3 sequence is 15 residues long. Germline loops: CDR1 MDHEN, CDR2 SYDVKM. V lost 5 bases to trimming and J lost 2 bases, with 13 bases between them.

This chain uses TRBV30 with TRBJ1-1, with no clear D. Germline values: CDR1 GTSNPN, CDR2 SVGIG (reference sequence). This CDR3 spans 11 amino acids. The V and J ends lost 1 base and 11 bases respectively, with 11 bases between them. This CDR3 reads CAWSGAERAFF. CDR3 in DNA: TGTGCCTGGAGTGGAGCGGAGAGGGCTTTCTTT.